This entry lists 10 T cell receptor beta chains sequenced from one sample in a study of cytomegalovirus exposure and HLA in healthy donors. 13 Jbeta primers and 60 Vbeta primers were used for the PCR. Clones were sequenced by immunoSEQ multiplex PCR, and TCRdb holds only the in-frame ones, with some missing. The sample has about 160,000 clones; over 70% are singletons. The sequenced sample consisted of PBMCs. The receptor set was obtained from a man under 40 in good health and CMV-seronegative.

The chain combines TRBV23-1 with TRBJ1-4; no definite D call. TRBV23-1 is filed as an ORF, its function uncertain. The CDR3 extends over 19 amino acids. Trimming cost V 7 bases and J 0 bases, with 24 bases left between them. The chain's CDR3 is CASTLRRGLVPATNEKLFF. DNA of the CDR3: TGCGCCAGCACCCTCAGGAGAGGGCTGGTTCCCGCAACTAATGAAAAACTGTTTTTT.

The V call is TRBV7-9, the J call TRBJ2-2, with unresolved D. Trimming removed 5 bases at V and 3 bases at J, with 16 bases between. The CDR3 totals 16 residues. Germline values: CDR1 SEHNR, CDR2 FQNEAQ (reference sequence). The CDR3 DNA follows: TGTGCCAGCAGCCTACTGTGGGCGCAGGACACCGGGGAGCTGTTTTTT. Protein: CASSLLWAQDTGELFF.

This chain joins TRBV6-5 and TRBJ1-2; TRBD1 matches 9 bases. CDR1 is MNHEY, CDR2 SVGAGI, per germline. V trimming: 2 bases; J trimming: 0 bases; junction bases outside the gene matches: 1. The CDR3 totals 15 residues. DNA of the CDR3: TGTGCCAGCAGTTACGGGACAGGGTCTAACTATGGCTACACCTTC. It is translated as CASSYGTGSNYGYTF.

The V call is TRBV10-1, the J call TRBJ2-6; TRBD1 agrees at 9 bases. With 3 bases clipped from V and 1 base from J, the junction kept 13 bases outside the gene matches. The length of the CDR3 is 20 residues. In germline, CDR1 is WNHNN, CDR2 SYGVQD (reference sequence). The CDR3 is CASSDSIPRTGVSGANVLTF. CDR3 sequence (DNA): TGCGCCAGCAGTGACAGTATCCCTAGGACAGGGGTGTCTGGGGCCAACGTCCTGACTTTC.

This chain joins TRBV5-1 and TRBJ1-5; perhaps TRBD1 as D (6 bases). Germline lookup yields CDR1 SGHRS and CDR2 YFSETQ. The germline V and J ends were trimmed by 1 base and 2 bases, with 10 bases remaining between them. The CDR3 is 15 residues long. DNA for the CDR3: TGCGCCAGCAGCTTGTCGACAGGAGGCAATCAGCCCCAGCATTTT. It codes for CASSLSTGGNQPQHF. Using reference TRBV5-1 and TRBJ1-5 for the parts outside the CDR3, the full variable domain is KAGVTQTPRYLIKTRGQQVTLSCSPISGHRSVSWYQQTPGQGLQFLFEYFSETQRNKGNFPGRFSGRQFSNSRSEMNVSTLELGDSALYLCASSLSTGGNQPQHFGDGTRLSIL.

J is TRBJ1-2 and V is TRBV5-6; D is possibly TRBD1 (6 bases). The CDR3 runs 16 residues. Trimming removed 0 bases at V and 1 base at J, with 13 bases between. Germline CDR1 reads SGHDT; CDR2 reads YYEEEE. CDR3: CASSLALGQHNYGYTF. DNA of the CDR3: TGTGCCAGCAGCTTGGCGCTAGGACAGCATAACTATGGCTACACCTTC.

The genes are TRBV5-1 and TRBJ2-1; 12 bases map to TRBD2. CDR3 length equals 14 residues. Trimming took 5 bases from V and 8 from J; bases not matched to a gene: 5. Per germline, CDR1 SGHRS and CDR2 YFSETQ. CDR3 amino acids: CASRTGTSGYEQFF. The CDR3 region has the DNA TGCGCCAGCAGAACCGGGACTAGCGGGTATGAGCAGTTCTTC.

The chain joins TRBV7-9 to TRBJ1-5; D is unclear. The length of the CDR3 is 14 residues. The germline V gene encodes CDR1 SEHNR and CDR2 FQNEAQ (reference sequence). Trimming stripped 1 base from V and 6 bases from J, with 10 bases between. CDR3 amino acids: CASSLEADFQPQHF. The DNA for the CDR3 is TGTGCCAGCAGCTTAGAGGCAGACTTTCAGCCCCAGCATTTT.

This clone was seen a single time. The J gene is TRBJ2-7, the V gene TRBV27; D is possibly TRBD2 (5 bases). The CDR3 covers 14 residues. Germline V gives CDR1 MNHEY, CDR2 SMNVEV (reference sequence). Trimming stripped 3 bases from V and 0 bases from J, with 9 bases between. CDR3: CASSLLGDSYEQYF. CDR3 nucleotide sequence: TGTGCCAGCAGTTTGCTCGGGGACTCCTACGAGCAGTACTTC.

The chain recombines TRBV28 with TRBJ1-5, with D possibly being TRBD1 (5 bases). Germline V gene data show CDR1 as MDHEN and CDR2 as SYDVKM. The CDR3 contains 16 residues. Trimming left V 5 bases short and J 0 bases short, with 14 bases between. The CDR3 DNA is TGTGCCAGCAGTCCCGGGGGGAGGGATAGCAATCAGCCCCAGCATTTT. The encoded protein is CASSPGGRDSNQPQHF.